The next 11 T cell receptor beta chains were all read from a single sample in a study of PD-1 blockade in mismatch repair-deficient tumors. Profiling relied on immunoSEQ multiplex PCR, and the TCRdb table lists in-frame clones only, not all of them. The profile shows about 130,000 clones, 88% of them singletons. Sequencing was performed on peripheral blood, taken approximately 71 weeks after starting pembrolizumab. These receptors all come from an adult with mismatch repair-deficient cancer.

The chain uses TRBV2 and TRBJ2-7, with 10 bases lining up with TRBD2. This CDR3 comprises 14 residues. V trimming: 5 bases; J trimming: 6 bases; junction bases outside the gene matches: 7. Germline V CDR1 and CDR2: SNHLY, FYNNEI. The CDR3 sequence is CASSFVLAGVEQYF. In DNA, the CDR3 is TGTGCCAGCAGTTTTGTCCTAGCGGGAGTCGAGCAGTACTTC.

The V gene is TRBV30, the J gene TRBJ2-5; TRBD2 is a possible D gene (6 bases). This CDR3 spans 12 amino acids. Germline CDR1 reads GTSNPN; CDR2 reads SVGIG (reference sequence). Trimming pared 7 bases from V and 5 bases from J, leaving 14 bases between. The CDR3 nucleotides read TGTGCCTCGACCGGGGGACTGGAGACCCAGTACTTC. It specifies CASTGGLETQYF.

V gene TRBV7-9 combines with J gene TRBJ2-4; tentatively, D is TRBD2 (5 bases). CDR1 is SEHNR and CDR2 is FQNEAQ in the germline V gene (reference sequence). This CDR3 comprises 14 residues. V was clipped by 4 bases and J by 3 bases, with 10 bases between them. CDR3 bases: TGTGCCAGCAGCTCCGAGAGGGTCAAAAACATTCAGTACTTC. As protein: CASSSERVKNIQYF.

The V gene is TRBV6-4, the J gene TRBJ2-1; D is perhaps TRBD2 (5 bases). Germline V CDR1 and CDR2: MRHNA, SNTAGT. This CDR3 comprises 14 residues. Trimming cost V 3 bases and J 4 bases, with 10 bases left between them. CDR3 in amino acids: CASSEGSLYNEQFF. The CDR3 DNA is TGTGCCAGCAGTGAAGGGAGTCTTTACAATGAGCAGTTCTTC.

The rearrangement links TRBV5-1 to TRBJ2-7; the D gene is possibly TRBD1 (5 bases). The CDR3 has 13 amino acids. Germline CDR1 is SGHRS and CDR2 is YFSETQ. Trimming left V 4 bases short and J 2 bases short, with 10 bases between. CDR3 region: CASSDPGTYEQYF. CDR3 sequence (DNA): TGCGCCAGCAGCGACCCAGGGACCTACGAGCAGTACTTC.

V usage is TRBV27 and J usage is TRBJ2-1, with 9 nucleotides matching TRBD2. Germline V gives CDR1 MNHEY, CDR2 SMNVEV (reference sequence). V lost 5 bases to trimming and J lost 4 bases; unmatched junction nucleotides: 6. CDR3 size: 15 residues. In nucleotides, the CDR3 is TGTGCCAGCAGTCTCACTAGCGGGCAATACAATGAGCAGTTCTTC. Amino acids: CASSLTSGQYNEQFF.

The chain joins TRBV30 to TRBJ2-7; 9 bases align to TRBD1. Unmatched junction bases numbered 3, after V lost 7 bases and J lost 5 bases. The germline CDR1 and CDR2 sequences are GTSNPN and SVGIG (reference sequence). This CDR3 contains 11 residues. The CDR3 here is CALDRGHEQYF. DNA for the CDR3: TGTGCCTTGGACAGGGGCCACGAGCAGTACTTC.

V and J are TRBV18 and TRBJ1-2; D is uncertain. Looked up from germline, CDR1 is KGHSH and CDR2 is LQKENI. The CDR3 is made up of 16 amino acids. The V gene lost 2 bases and the J gene lost 1 base, with 14 bases spanning the gap. The CDR3 coding sequence is TGTGCCAGCTCACCATCCGGTCCGAGCAGTAACTATGGCTACACCTTC. Amino acid sequence: CASSPSGPSSNYGYTF.

V is TRBV5-4 and J is TRBJ2-2; D remains ambiguous. Germline lookup yields CDR1 SGHNT and CDR2 YYREEE (reference sequence). The CDR3 covers 15 residues. Trimming removed 3 bases from V and 3 bases from J, with 12 bases in between. CDR3 in amino acids: CASSSWMVDTGELFF. The CDR3, as DNA: TGTGCCAGCAGCTCCTGGATGGTGGACACCGGGGAGCTGTTTTTT. The full variable domain, rest sourced from reference TRBV5-4 and TRBJ2-2, is ETGVTQSPTHLIKTRGQQVTLRCSSQSGHNTVSWYQQALGQGPQFIFQYYREEENGRGNFPPRFSGLQFPNYSSELNVNALELDDSALYLCASSSWMVDTGELFFGEGSRLTVL.

The rearrangement joins TRBV9 to TRBJ2-5; D unclear. Between the trimmed V and J ends, which lost 2 bases and 1 base, there was a span of 0 bases. This CDR3 comprises 11 residues. The germline V gene encodes CDR1 SGDLS and CDR2 YYNGEE. The DNA of the CDR3 is TGTGCCAGCAGCGTCCAAGAGACCCAGTACTTC. It translates to CASSVQETQYF.

The chain recombines TRBV4-1 with TRBJ2-2; 12 nucleotides line up with TRBD1. This CDR3 has 19 residues. The V gene's germline CDR1 is MGHRA and CDR2 YSYEKL. V lost 2 bases to trimming and J lost 7 bases; unmatched junction nucleotides: 14. Written as DNA, the CDR3 is TGCGCCAGCAGCCAATACAGTCTGGGGACAGGGGGCGCAAACGGGGAGCTGTTTTTT. It yields the protein CASSQYSLGTGGANGELFF.